Below, 21 T cell receptor beta chains from the same sample are listed, as sequenced in a study of regulatory T cells in long-lasting Graves disease. Arm-PCR of CDR3 regions and iRepertoire HTBI primers were used to build TCR beta libraries. In TCRdb, the multiplex PCR reads were re-called with MiXCR into one record per CDR3 protein. The sample shows around 480,000 distinct CDR3 sequences, more than 15% of them seen only once. Regarding time point: newly diagnosed GD, antithyroid drugs for less than 3 months. PBMC-derived RNA was used for the TCR library. This same sample was also part of a study on T cells in Graves' hyperthyroidism and ophthalmopathy.

Here the sequenced sample was peripheral blood mononuclear cells (PBMCs), taken at new diagnosis, from a patient treated with antithyroid drugs. The source is a woman aged 35-65 years with Graves disease.

This clonotype was seen only a few times. The rearrangement uses TRBV10-3 and TRBJ1-1; a possible D gene is TRBD1 (5 bases). The germline CDR1 and CDR2 sequences are ENHRY and SYGVKD. The CDR3 spans 15 residues. V was clipped by 6 bases and J by 5 bases, with 19 bases between them. CDR3 loop: CAISAGFEGTTEAFF. The CDR3 DNA follows: TGTGCCATCAGCGCAGGGTTTGAGGGAACTACTGAAGCTTTCTTT.

This clonotype appeared many times. The chain carries TRBV11-2 and TRBJ2-2; 12 bases fit TRBD2. The germline V gene has CDR1 SGHAT and CDR2 FQNNGV. With 5 bases clipped from V and 0 bases from J, the junction kept 4 bases outside the gene matches. The CDR3 loop spans 17 amino acids. Written as DNA, the CDR3 is TGTGCCAGCAGCCCTCTAGCGGGGGGGTCGAACACCGGGGAGCTGTTTTTT. It encodes CASSPLAGGSNTGELFF.

The table lists this clonotype with many counts. The rearrangement links TRBV12-3 or TRBV12-4 to TRBJ2-2; D uncertain. The CDR3 spans 17 residues. V was pared by 7 bases and J by 1 base, with 19 bases between. The CDR3 DNA reads TGTGCCAGCACCTATAGGCCACGAAGAGAGAACACCGGGGAGCTGTTTTTT. This translates into CASTYRPRRENTGELFF.

In this sample, this clonotype turned up many times. The chain combines TRBV6-1 with TRBJ1-2, with 7 bases that match TRBD1. Germline-derived CDR1 and CDR2 are MNHNS and SASEGT. This CDR3 spans 13 amino acids. V was clipped by 4 bases and J by 8 bases; unmatched bases: 7. This chain's CDR3 is CASSGAGGYGYTF. In DNA form, the CDR3 reads TGTGCCAGCAGTGGGGCAGGGGGTTACGGCTACACCTTC.

This clonotype was seen a few times. V is TRBV29-1 and J is TRBJ2-7; weak D call: TRBD2 (5 bases). Trimming shortened V by 6 bases and J by 2 bases, and 8 bases separated the two germline ends. The germline V gene encodes CDR1 SQVTM and CDR2 ANQGSEA. This CDR3 comprises 11 residues. The CDR3 reads CSVRVTYEQYF. Here the CDR3 DNA reads TGCAGCGTGAGGGTAACCTACGAGCAGTACTTC.

This clonotype was seen many times. The rearrangement uses TRBV20-1 and TRBJ2-5, with D perhaps matching TRBD1 (6 bases). This CDR3 has 13 residues. The ends were cut back, 1 base at V and 5 bases at J, with 11 bases in the middle. CDR1 DFQATT and CDR2 SNEGSKA come from the germline V gene (reference sequence). Here the CDR3 DNA reads TGCAGTGCTAGAGGAGGGGGTGGTGAGACCCAGTACTTC. Translated: CSARGGGGETQYF.

There are many counts of this clonotype. The chain recombines TRBV5-1 with TRBJ1-1; D gene ambiguous. CDR3 length: 15 amino acids. The germline V gene encodes CDR1 SGHRS and CDR2 YFSETQ. Trimming took 1 base from V and 1 from J, leaving 11 bases between them. The CDR3: CASSLNGGPNTEAFF. In DNA, the CDR3 is TGCGCCAGCAGCTTGAACGGCGGACCGAACACTGAAGCTTTCTTT.

The chain has TRBV6-1 and TRBJ1-2, with 7 bases aligning to TRBD1. Germline-derived CDR1 and CDR2 are MNHNS and SASEGT. J lost 4 bases, V lost 2 bases, and 7 bases had no gene match. The CDR3 length is 15 residues. In DNA, the CDR3 is TGTGCCAGCAGTGAAAAGGAGGGGGCCGGCTATGGCTACACCTTC. Amino acids: CASSEKEGAGYGYTF.

This clonotype appeared a few times. V and J are TRBV30 and TRBJ1-3; D not certain. The V end was cut by 4 bases, the J end by 9 bases, with 13 bases between. The CDR3 runs 12 residues. Germline CDR1 is GTSNPN and CDR2 is SVGIG (reference sequence). CDR3 sequence reads: CAWTSVASTIYF. For the CDR3, the DNA is TGTGCCTGGACTTCCGTGGCCAGCACCATATATTTT.

The chain has TRBV6-1 and TRBJ2-2; D remains unclear. V was shortened by 6 bases and J by 4 bases, with 9 bases between the two germline ends. This CDR3 comprises 13 residues. The germline V gene has CDR1 MNHNS and CDR2 SASEGT. CDR3 nucleotides: TGTGCCAGCAGGTTCCCGAGCACCGGGGAGCTGTTTTTT. Translation gives CASRFPSTGELFF.

This clonotype turned up a few times. V gene TRBV6-1 combines with J gene TRBJ1-2; no reliable D call. Germline CDR1 reads MNHNS; CDR2 reads SASEGT. The CDR3 has 11 amino acids. Between the trimmed V and J ends, which lost 7 bases and 6 bases, there was a span of 9 bases. DNA of the CDR3: TGTGCCAGCAAGTCGCCTAATGGCTACACCTTC. The encoded protein is CASKSPNGYTF.

This clonotype has ten or more counts. This sequence joins TRBV7-9 and TRBJ2-1, with D perhaps TRBD2 (6 bases). V lost 6 bases and J lost 10, with 19 bases in between. This CDR3 spans 14 amino acids. Germline V gene lookup returns CDR1 SEHNR and CDR2 FQNEAQ (reference sequence). CDR3 in DNA: TGTGCCAGCAGAACAGGAACGGTAGCGGAAGAGCAGTTCTTC. Translating it yields CASRTGTVAEEQFF. Complete variable domain (other parts from reference TRBV7-9 and TRBJ2-1): DTGVSQNPRHKITKRGQNVTFRCDPISEHNRLYWYRQTLGQGPEFLTYFQNEAQLEKSRLLSDRFSAERPKGSFSTLEIQRTEQGDSAMYLCASRTGTVAEEQFFGPGTRLTVL.

V is TRBV20-1 and J is TRBJ2-3; D remains ambiguous. The CDR3 loop spans 15 amino acids. V was shortened by 3 bases and J by 3 bases, with 16 bases between the two germline ends. CDR1 and CDR2 (germline): DFQATT, SNEGSKA (reference sequence). The CDR3 nucleotides are TGCAGTGCTAGTCCCGCTCTGACTTCGACAGATACGCAGTATTTT. This translates into CSASPALTSTDTQYF.

This rearrangement joins TRBV7-2 to TRBJ2-5; D may be TRBD1 (6 bases). The germline V gene has CDR1 SGHTA and CDR2 FQGNSA. This CDR3 is 15 amino acids long. Trimming left V 5 bases short and J 4 bases short, with 17 bases between. In DNA, the CDR3 is TGTGCCAGCAGCCGGTACAGGGTTGCGTCAGAGACCCAGTACTTC. Amino acid sequence: CASSRYRVASETQYF.

This clonotype was seen at least ten times. This chain connects TRBV12-3 or TRBV12-4 to TRBJ2-5, with D perhaps TRBD1 (6 bases). The CDR3 sequence is 13 residues long. Trimming took off 6 bases at V and 0 bases at J, with 8 bases between the two ends. CDR3 DNA sequence: TGTGCCAGCAGAGGGGGACACCAAGAGACCCAGTACTTC. It translates to CASRGGHQETQYF.

The genes are TRBV4-1 and TRBJ1-1; maybe TRBD1 (6 bases). V dropped 3 bases and J dropped 1 base, with 9 bases sitting between them. Germline V CDR1 and CDR2: MGHRA, YSYEKL. This CDR3 comprises 14 residues. CDR3 amino acids: CASSHIQGNTEAFF. The CDR3, as DNA: TGCGCCAGCAGCCACATACAGGGGAACACTGAAGCTTTCTTT.

On this clonotype: As the CDR3 is not closed by the conserved phenylalanine or tryptophan, this likely results from a read error. The chain recombines TRBV9 with TRBJ2-5, with a possible D match to TRBD2 (6 bases). This CDR3 is 14 amino acids long. Trimming took 3 bases from V and 2 from J, leaving 11 bases between them. Germline V gene sequence: CDR1 SGDLS, CDR2 YYNGEE. CDR3 nucleotides: TGTGCCAGCAGCGGGGGGACTTCACAAGAGACCCAGTACTAC. Translated: CASSGGTSQETQYY.

The chain employs TRBV5-1 and TRBJ2-5; no clear D gene. This CDR3 has 14 residues. Trimming left V 4 bases short and J 0 bases short, with 10 bases between. Per germline, CDR1 SGHRS and CDR2 YFSETQ. CDR3 sequence: CASSTLGDQETQYF. In nucleotides, the CDR3 is TGCGCCAGCAGCACCCTTGGCGACCAAGAGACCCAGTACTTC.

The chain uses TRBV20-1 and TRBJ2-5, with 8 bases aligning to TRBD2. Unmatched junction bases numbered 7, after V lost 0 bases and J lost 1 base. The germline V gene has CDR1 DFQATT and CDR2 SNEGSKA (reference sequence). This CDR3 has 16 amino acids. The CDR3 here is CSAREDQRGTQETQYF. The CDR3 DNA reads as TGCAGTGCTAGAGAGGATCAGCGGGGGACCCAAGAGACCCAGTACTTC.

This clonotype was counted only a few times. The rearrangement uses TRBV4-1 and TRBJ2-7; D is perhaps TRBD1 (5 bases). V was shortened by 0 bases and J by 0 bases, with 9 bases between the two germline ends. Germline lookup yields CDR1 MGHRA and CDR2 YSYEKL. The CDR3 has 15 residues. In nucleotides, the CDR3 is TGCGCCAGCAGCCAAGAAGGGGCAGCCTCCTACGAGCAGTACTTC. Encoded protein: CASSQEGAASYEQYF.

Ten or more counts support this clonotype. The CDR3 DNA is TGCGCCAGCAGCTCTACACTGACAGATACGCAGTATTTT. It translates to CASSSTLTDTQYF. The chain carries TRBV5-1 and TRBJ2-3; D ambiguous. There are 13 residues in the CDR3. Deletions cut 3 bases from V and 3 bases from J, with 8 bases between. Germline assignment: CDR1 SGHRS and CDR2 YFSETQ.